The 28 T cell receptor beta chains given below trace back to one sample, sequenced in a study of blood T cell repertoires in COVID-19. The method was immunoSEQ multiplex PCR; TCRdb's version includes in-frame clones alone and lacks a portion of them. The sample holds approximately 300,000 clones, roughly 90% seen once. The specimen sequenced was PBMCs or T cells enriched from blood (not recorded which). These receptors were obtained from a man between 60 and 75 years old who had recovered from COVID-19.

The rearrangement links TRBV9 to TRBJ2-5; possible D gene TRBD2, 5 bases. Between the trimmed V and J ends, which lost 0 bases and 9 bases, there was a span of 12 bases. Per the germline V gene, CDR1 is SGDLS and CDR2 is YYNGEE. This CDR3 comprises 13 residues. The CDR3 region is CASSVGLAAAQYF. For the CDR3, the DNA is TGTGCCAGCAGCGTAGGGCTAGCTGCAGCCCAGTACTTC.

The chain carries TRBV3-1 (or the pseudogene TRBV3-2) and TRBJ1-1; 10 bases are shared with TRBD1. This CDR3 is built from 16 residues. Per germline, CDR1 LGHDT and CDR2 YNNKEL (reference sequence). Trimming at V came to 5 bases and at J to 1 base, leaving 7 bases not matched to a gene. The chain's CDR3 is CASSERQGAANTEAFF. The CDR3 nucleotides are TGTGCCAGCAGCGAAAGACAGGGGGCTGCGAACACTGAAGCTTTCTTT.

The genes are TRBV6-6 and TRBJ2-7, with D tentatively TRBD2 (7 bases). Trimming shortened V by 5 bases and J by 2 bases, and 16 bases separated the two germline ends. This CDR3 is built from 15 residues. Looked up from germline, CDR1 is MNHNY and CDR2 is SVGAGI (reference sequence). Here the CDR3 reads CASSHEGGFPYEQYF. The CDR3 nucleotides are TGTGCCAGCAGTCACGAGGGGGGGTTCCCCTACGAGCAGTACTTC.

V usage is TRBV25-1 and J usage is TRBJ1-4; D not resolved. The V and J ends lost 4 bases and 8 bases respectively, with 8 bases between them. From germline, CDR1 is MGHDK and CDR2 SYGVNS. The CDR3 covers 12 residues. The CDR3 nucleotides are TGTGCCAGCAGTGGAGGGAGCGAAAAACTGTTTTTT. Its protein product is CASSGGSEKLFF. The full variable domain, its missing parts supplied by reference TRBV25-1 and TRBJ1-4, is EADIYQTPRYLVIGTGKKITLECSQTMGHDKMYWYQQDPGMELHLIHYSYGVNSTEKGDLSSESTVSRIRTEHFPLTLESARPSHTSQYLCASSGGSEKLFFGSGTQLSVL.

V is TRBV30 and J is TRBJ1-5; D unclear. The CDR3 totals 12 residues. The germline CDR1 and CDR2 sequences are GTSNPN and SVGIG (reference sequence). Trimming removed 5 bases at V and 1 base at J, with 6 bases between. For the CDR3, the DNA is TGTGCCTGGTCGAGGAGCAATCAGCCCCAGCATTTT. It encodes CAWSRSNQPQHF.

Regarding this clone: The same CDR3 is also encoded by other DNA sequences in this sample. The chain is built from TRBV6-4 and TRBJ2-1; D is ambiguous. Germline lookup yields CDR1 MRHNA and CDR2 SNTAGT. This CDR3 spans 15 amino acids. V dropped 0 bases and J dropped 4 bases, with 10 bases sitting between them. The CDR3 protein is CASSDSPVPYNEQFF. Here the CDR3 DNA reads TGTGCCAGCAGTGACTCGCCAGTCCCGTACAATGAGCAGTTCTTC.

The table lists this clone with a count of one. The chain has TRBV5-1 and TRBJ1-1; 10 nucleotides agree with TRBD1. V lost 3 bases to trimming and J lost 2 bases; unmatched junction nucleotides: 7. This CDR3 comprises 16 residues. Germline V gene data show CDR1 as SGHRS and CDR2 as YFSETQ. The DNA for the CDR3 is TGCGCCAGCAGCTGGGGGACAGGGGATACTAACACTGAAGCTTTCTTT. Its protein is CASSWGTGDTNTEAFF.

This chain uses TRBV28 with TRBJ2-3, with 10 bases aligning to TRBD1. The CDR3 totals 14 residues. Unmatched junction bases numbered 13, after V lost 8 bases and J lost 11 bases. Per the germline V gene, CDR1 is MDHEN and CDR2 is SYDVKM. CDR3 sequence: CASRDRGPHIGQYF. The DNA for the CDR3 is TGTGCCAGCCGGGACAGGGGTCCCCATATCGGGCAGTATTTT.

This sequence joins TRBV18 and TRBJ2-3, with TRBD2 matching over 11 bases. From germline, CDR1 is KGHSH and CDR2 LQKENI. V gave up 0 bases and J gave up 7 bases; unmatched junction bases: 3. The CDR3 is made up of 15 amino acids. The DNA of the CDR3 is TGTGCCAGCTCACCACCGACTAGCGGGAAGAATACGCAGTATTTT. As protein: CASSPPTSGKNTQYF.

Concerning this clone itself: The same CDR3 also results from other DNA sequences found in this sample. This rearrangement joins TRBV28 to TRBJ1-5; D ambiguous. The germline V gene encodes CDR1 MDHEN and CDR2 SYDVKM. The CDR3 is made up of 12 amino acids. V lost 4 bases to trimming and J lost 3 bases, with 4 bases between them. CDR3 in amino acids: CASSSHNQPQHF. CDR3 sequence (DNA): TGTGCCAGCAGTTCCCACAATCAGCCCCAGCATTTT.

The V call is TRBV3-1 (or the pseudogene TRBV3-2), the J call TRBJ2-3; 7 positions agree with TRBD2. The junction had 9 bases not matched to a gene; V was cut back by 4 bases and J by 2 bases. The CDR3 extends over 16 amino acids. Per the germline V gene, CDR1 is LGHDT and CDR2 is YNNKEL (reference sequence). In DNA, the CDR3 is TGTGCCAGCAGCCCGATCGCTAGCGGATACACAGATACGCAGTATTTT. Translated, it gives CASSPIASGYTDTQYF.

The V gene is TRBV28, the J gene TRBJ1-2; 7 nucleotides align to TRBD1. Germline CDR1 MDHEN, CDR2 SYDVKM. Trimming at V came to 8 bases and at J to 4 bases, leaving 10 bases not matched to a gene. There are 14 residues in the CDR3. The CDR3 DNA follows: TGTGCCAGCCTTCCCACAGGGGATGGCTATGGCTACACCTTC. It codes for CASLPTGDGYGYTF.

The chain employs TRBV7-9 and TRBJ1-1; unclear D gene. V gave up 4 bases and J gave up 3 bases, with 9 bases separating them. Germline-derived CDR1 and CDR2 are SEHNR and FQNEAQ (reference sequence). The CDR3 runs 13 residues. Here the CDR3 reads CASSSGGYTEAFF. Here the CDR3 DNA reads TGTGCCAGCAGCTCCGGCGGTTACACTGAAGCTTTCTTT.

The chain is built from TRBV6-7 and TRBJ2-7; TRBD1 agrees at 7 bases. TRBV6-7 is labeled an ORF, and its function is uncertain. Trimming removed 0 bases from V and 4 bases from J; junction bases left unmatched: 12. This CDR3 contains 17 residues. CDR3 nucleotide sequence: TGTGCCAGCAGTTACTCGCTACGACAGGGTCGATATTACGAGCAGTACTTC. The encoded protein is CASSYSLRQGRYYEQYF.

This sequence joins TRBV5-6 and TRBJ2-5; D is possibly TRBD1 (6 bases). V lost 4 bases to trimming and J lost 5 bases, with 12 bases between them. The CDR3 sequence is 13 residues long. Germline V gene data show CDR1 as SGHDT and CDR2 as YYEEEE. In DNA form, the CDR3 reads TGTGCCAGCAGCCGCACAGGGACGGAGACCCAGTACTTC. Its protein is CASSRTGTETQYF.

The chain joins TRBV24-1 to TRBJ1-2; 8 nucleotides match TRBD1. This CDR3 is built from 13 residues. The germline gives CDR1 KGHDR, CDR2 SFDVKD. The ends lost 9 bases at V and 1 base at J; junction bases unmatched: 3. CDR3 in amino acids: CATPGQVNYGYTF. CDR3 DNA sequence: TGTGCCACCCCGGGACAGGTTAACTATGGCTACACCTTC.

The chain uses TRBV4-1 and TRBJ1-1, with D uncertain. This CDR3 is 14 amino acids long. The V end was cut by 3 bases, the J end by 1 base, with 9 bases between. Germline V gene sequence: CDR1 MGHRA, CDR2 YSYEKL. This CDR3 reads CASSHSRENTEAFF. Here the CDR3 DNA reads TGCGCCAGCAGCCATAGCAGAGAGAACACTGAAGCTTTCTTT.

The chain couples TRBV28 to TRBJ2-2, with 8 bases matching TRBD1. Unmatched junction bases numbered 19, after V lost 1 base and J lost 6 bases. CDR3 length equals 20 residues. CDR1 is MDHEN and CDR2 is SYDVKM in the germline V gene. This CDR3 is CASSLSRAGGGPRRAGELFF. The CDR3 coding sequence is TGTGCCAGCAGTTTATCCAGGGCAGGGGGCGGACCGAGAAGGGCCGGGGAGCTGTTTTTT.

This sequence joins TRBV6-1 and TRBJ2-5, with D perhaps matching TRBD1 (5 bases). Germline V lookup: CDR1 MNHNS, CDR2 SASEGT. Trimming cost V 3 bases and J 2 bases, with 16 bases left between them. CDR3 size: 16 residues. The CDR3 is CASSEAEGAGQETQYF. The CDR3 coding sequence is TGTGCCAGCAGTGAGGCGGAAGGGGCTGGTCAAGAGACCCAGTACTTC.

The chain couples TRBV10-3 to TRBJ1-5; 8 bases align to TRBD1. The V and J ends lost 10 bases and 4 bases, in that order; junction bases with no gene match: 3. Germline CDR1 reads ENHRY; CDR2 reads SYGVKD. The CDR3 has 12 residues. The DNA for the CDR3 is TGTGCCACGGGACAGGTAAATCAGCCCCAGCATTTT. It encodes CATGQVNQPQHF.

This sequence joins TRBV28 and TRBJ2-2; 12 positions agree with TRBD2. This CDR3 has 16 residues. The germline gives CDR1 MDHEN, CDR2 SYDVKM. J lost 0 bases, V lost 10 bases, and 6 bases had no gene match. The CDR3 loop is CATTLAGGANTGELFF. In DNA form, the CDR3 reads TGTGCCACCACACTAGCGGGAGGCGCGAACACCGGGGAGCTGTTTTTT.

The chain combines TRBV10-3 with TRBJ2-1; 11 bases are shared with TRBD1. Germline values: CDR1 ENHRY, CDR2 SYGVKD. The CDR3 runs 17 residues. V shed 4 bases and J 8 bases; nucleotides not matched to a gene: 13. The CDR3 is CAISAPERDRGIDEQFF. Written as DNA, the CDR3 is TGTGCCATCAGTGCCCCGGAGCGGGACAGGGGGATTGATGAGCAGTTCTTC.

The sample holds one count of this clone. The CDR3 bases are TGTGCCAGCAGTTCTCCGGGAGCACGGAACACCGGGGAGCTGTTTTTT. Its protein product is CASSSPGARNTGELFF. The chain uses TRBV28 and TRBJ2-2, with D possibly being TRBD2 (6 bases). CDR3 length equals 16 residues. Germline values: CDR1 MDHEN, CDR2 SYDVKM. With 4 bases removed from V and 1 base from J, the gap between germline ends came to 13 bases.

V is TRBV28 and J is TRBJ1-2; D ambiguous. Trimming left V 2 bases short and J 8 bases short, with 18 bases between. CDR3 length equals 15 residues. The germline CDR1 and CDR2 sequences are MDHEN and SYDVKM. CDR3 bases: TGTGCCAGCAGTTTAACCCTCCGGGTACTCGGGGGCTACACCTTC. Protein: CASSLTLRVLGGYTF.

This chain joins TRBV28 and TRBJ1-1; D possibly corresponds to TRBD1 (5 bases). Germline CDR1 is MDHEN and CDR2 is SYDVKM. V was pared by 8 bases and J by 10 bases, with 17 bases between. The CDR3 is made up of 12 amino acids. In DNA form, the CDR3 reads TGTGCCAGCGTCGATACACTCGGGGGAGCTTTCTTT. Translating gives CASVDTLGGAFF.

This sequence joins TRBV27 and TRBJ2-7, with TRBD2 matching 8 bases. This CDR3 is 16 amino acids long. V lost 5 bases to trimming and J lost 4 bases; unmatched junction nucleotides: 13. Germline V gene lookup returns CDR1 MNHEY and CDR2 SMNVEV (reference sequence). As DNA, the CDR3 is TGTGCCAGCAGTAGTGCTGGGCGGGAGGCCTTTTACGAGCAGTACTTC. It codes for CASSSAGREAFYEQYF.

Points on this clone: At the DNA level, this CDR3 is encoded by other sequences in the same sample as well. The chain employs TRBV5-1 and TRBJ2-3; 10 positions agree with TRBD1. Germline trimming cut 4 bases from V and 1 base from J; bases unmatched to any gene: 3. Germline V gene sequence: CDR1 SGHRS, CDR2 YFSETQ. This CDR3 is built from 15 residues. The CDR3 is CASSPGTGGTDTQYF. CDR3 DNA: TGCGCCAGCAGCCCCGGGACAGGGGGCACAGATACGCAGTATTTT.

The rearrangement joins TRBV5-1 to TRBJ2-2; 11 positions match TRBD2. The V gene end was trimmed by 1 base and the J gene end by 1 base; junction bases not matched to a gene: 6. Germline V gives CDR1 SGHRS, CDR2 YFSETQ. The CDR3 has 18 residues. The CDR3 bases are TGCGCCAGCAGCTTGCGAAGACTAGCGGGGATGAACACCGGGGAGCTGTTTTTT. Translation: CASSLRRLAGMNTGELFF.